A single sample is the source of the 13 T cell receptor beta chains below, sequenced in a study of T cells expressing NK-cell markers. TCRdb reprocessed the 5' RACE reads and reports one entry per CDR3 protein, with no DNA. The sample totals approximately 550,000 distinct CDR3 sequences. Sequencing was done on a sample of blood T cells: a sorted CD56 or NKG2C T cell subset, CD4+ or CD8+ T cells, or bulk PBMC T cells (not recorded which). The receptors stem from a man aged 18 to 30 in good health.

This chain links TRBV6-5 with TRBJ2-5; TCRdb proposes TRBD2, but this gene call is untestable without DNA. Germline CDR1 is MNHEY and CDR2 is SVGAGI. The CDR3 totals 12 residues. The CDR3 sequence is CASKQRWETQYF.

The V call is TRBV5-1, the J call TRBJ2-1; TCRdb indicates TRBD1, and absent DNA this call remains unverified. The CDR3 totals 15 residues. CDR1 SGHRS and CDR2 YFSETQ come from the germline V gene. CDR3 amino acids: CASSPTPRDNDEQFF.

The chain recombines TRBV6-5 with TRBJ2-2; absent DNA, TCRdb's TRBD1 call cannot be checked. Germline V gene sequence: CDR1 MNHEY, CDR2 SVGAGI. The CDR3 spans 19 residues. CDR3 loop: CASSYHRTGGPSNTGELFF.

The chain is built from TRBV20-1 and TRBJ2-5; TCRdb's D call, TRBD1, is unchecked because there is no DNA. Germline V gene lookup returns CDR1 DFQATT and CDR2 SNEGSKA (reference sequence). The CDR3 has 15 residues. The CDR3 here is CSAGTPIFRGETQYF.

This rearrangement joins TRBV7-7 to TRBJ2-1; TCRdb returns TRBD2, unconfirmable since there is no DNA. The CDR3 has 19 amino acids. The V gene's germline CDR1 is SSHAT and CDR2 FNYEAQ (reference sequence). The CDR3 reads CASSLMAGGRYHSYNEQFF. The variable domain in full, with the rest retrieved from reference TRBV7-7 and TRBJ2-1, is GAGVSQSPRYKVTKRGQDVTLRCDPISSHATLYWYQQALGQGPEFLTYFNYEAQPDKSGLPSDRFSAERPEGSISTLTIQRTEQRDSAMYRCASSLMAGGRYHSYNEQFFGPGTRLTVL.

V is TRBV27 and J is TRBJ2-1; TCRdb reports TRBD2, a call that lacks DNA to check it against. CDR3 length equals 16 residues. Germline lookup yields CDR1 MNHEY and CDR2 SMNVEV (reference sequence). The CDR3 region is CASSFGSGGSYNEQFF.

The chain couples TRBV12-3 or TRBV12-4 to TRBJ1-4. The CDR3 is made up of 13 amino acids. The CDR3 reads CATQRATNEKLFF.

This sequence joins TRBV25-1 and TRBJ1-3; TCRdb lists TRBD1, though no DNA is available to test this call. Germline loops: CDR1 MGHDK, CDR2 SYGVNS. CDR3 length: 15 residues. CDR3 in amino acids: CASSDRDFSGNTIYF.

The V gene is TRBV19, the J gene TRBJ2-5; TCRdb gives TRBD2 as the D gene, but with no DNA this cannot be confirmed. This CDR3 spans 14 amino acids. Germline lookup yields CDR1 LNHDA and CDR2 SQIVND (reference sequence). This chain's CDR3 is CASSANSGQETQYF.

The rearrangement uses TRBV5-1 and TRBJ2-1; TCRdb outputs TRBD2, but without DNA this stays unchecked. This CDR3 contains 16 residues. Germline V gene sequence: CDR1 SGHRS, CDR2 YFSETQ. The CDR3 protein is CASSLGGTSGYNEQFF. Full variable domain (remainder filled in from reference TRBV5-1 and TRBJ2-1): KAGVTQTPRYLIKTRGQQVTLSCSPISGHRSVSWYQQTPGQGLQFLFEYFSETQRNKGNFPGRFSGRQFSNSRSEMNVSTLELGDSALYLCASSLGGTSGYNEQFFGPGTRLTVL.

J is TRBJ2-6 and V is TRBV27; no DNA is available, so the TRBD1 call from TCRdb remains unchecked. Germline V lookup: CDR1 MNHEY, CDR2 SMNVEV (reference sequence). The CDR3 is made up of 14 amino acids. The CDR3 loop is CASTDRAGANVLTF.

V and J are TRBV4-2 and TRBJ2-4; TCRdb outputs TRBD2, but without DNA this stays unchecked. Germline V gene data show CDR1 as LGHNA and CDR2 as YNFKEQ. The CDR3 spans 19 residues. The CDR3 is CASSQEGRSRGPKSNIQYF.

This chain links TRBV20-1 with TRBJ2-7. The CDR3 extends over 13 amino acids. Germline loops: CDR1 DFQATT, CDR2 SNEGSKA (reference sequence). CDR3 protein: CSAKGFRYYEQYF.